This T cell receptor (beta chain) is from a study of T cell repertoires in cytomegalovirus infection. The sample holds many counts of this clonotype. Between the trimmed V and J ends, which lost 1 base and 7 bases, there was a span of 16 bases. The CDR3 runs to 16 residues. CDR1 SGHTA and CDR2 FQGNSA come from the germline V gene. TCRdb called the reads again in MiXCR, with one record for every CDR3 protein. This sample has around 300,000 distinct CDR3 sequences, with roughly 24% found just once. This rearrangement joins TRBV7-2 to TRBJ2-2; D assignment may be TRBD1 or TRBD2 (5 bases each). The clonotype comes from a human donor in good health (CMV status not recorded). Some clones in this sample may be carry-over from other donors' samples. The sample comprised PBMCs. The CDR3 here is CASSLVSGKEGGELFF. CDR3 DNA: TGTGCCAGCAGCTTAGTTTCAGGGAAAGAGGGCGGGGAGCTGTTTTTT. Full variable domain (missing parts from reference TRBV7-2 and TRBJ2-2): GAGVSQSPSNKVTEKGKDVELRCDPISGHTALYWYRQSLGQGLEFLIYFQGNSAPDKSGLPSDRFSAERTGGSVSTLTIQRTQQEDSAVYLCASSLVSGKEGGELFFGEGSRLTVL.